Listed below are T cell receptor beta chains from one sample, sequenced in a study of blood T cell repertoires in COVID-19. Clones were sequenced by immunoSEQ multiplex PCR, and TCRdb holds only the in-frame ones, with some missing. Of about 270,000 clones in the sample, over 75% were seen once. The sample consisted of peripheral blood. The receptors derive from a woman in her 70s with acute or convalescent COVID-19. The CDR3 runs from the conserved cysteine through the conserved F or W. D genes are given only for firm matches. Part of the rows lack a size; the others show once, few, many or a class for expanded clones.

>TRBV27|TRBJ2-2|-|-
TGTGCCAGCAGCCTTGGGCTTCCCACCGGGGAGCTGTTTTTT
CASSLGLPTGELFF
>TRBV11-2|TRBJ2-1|TRBD1|-
TGTGCCAGCAGCCAGGGACAGGGGGCCTACAATGAGCAGTTCTTC
CASSQGQGAYNEQFF
>TRBV7-8|TRBJ1-1|TRBD1|few
TGTGCCAGCAGCAGAACCCGGACAGGGCGAGACACTGAAGCTTTCTTT
CASSRTRTGRDTEAFF
>TRBV5-1|TRBJ1-3|TRBD1|-
TGCGCCAGCGCCGGGACAGGCCTCTCTGGAAACACCATATATTTT
CASAGTGLSGNTIYF
>TRBV3-1/TRBV3-2|TRBJ1-2|-|-
TGTGCCAGCAGCCAAGTCTTGGACAGACATTATGGCTACACCTTC
CASSQVLDRHYGYTF
>TRBV11-2|TRBJ2-5|-|-
TGTGCCAGCAAACTTCAGACAGGACAAGAGACCCAGTACTTC
CASKLQTGQETQYF
>TRBV7-2|TRBJ1-5|-|-
TGTGCCAGCAGCACCGACAGCCAAAGGAGCCAGCCCCAGCATTTT
CASSTDSQRSQPQHF
>TRBV11-1|TRBJ2-7|TRBD1|-
TGTGCCAGCAGCACTCGGGACAGGGGCGAGCAGTACTTC
CASSTRDRGEQYF
>TRBV12-3/TRBV12-4|TRBJ2-7|TRBD2|-
TGTGCCAGCAGTCCCAGGAGTAGCGGGGTTCAGTACTTC
CASSPRSSGVQYF
>TRBV18|TRBJ2-5|-|-
TGTGCCAGCTCACTCACCCAGGGCCTTAAAGAGACCCAGTACTTC
CASSLTQGLKETQYF
>TRBV15|TRBJ2-7|TRBD2|-
TGTGCCACCAGCAGCGGCGCGGGGGGCGAGCAGTACTTC
CATSSGAGGEQYF
>TRBV3-1/TRBV3-2|TRBJ2-1|-|-
TGTGCCAGCAGCCCACCACCAGGAAGACAGGGTGGGGGGAATGAGCAGTTCTTC
CASSPPPGRQGGGNEQFF
>TRBV19|TRBJ1-3|-|-
TGTGCCAGTAGTCTCCAGAGGTCAAATCCCGGAAACACCATATATTTT
CASSLQRSNPGNTIYF
>TRBV5-8|TRBJ1-1|-|-
TGTGCCAGCAGCTTGATCGGGGGAAGAGCTTTCTTT
CASSLIGGRAFF
>TRBV2|TRBJ2-6|-|-
TGTGCCAGCAGCCAGGTCCCCTCTGGGGCCAACGTCCTGACTTTC
CASSQVPSGANVLTF
>TRBV11-2|TRBJ1-1|TRBD1|-
TGTGCCAGCAGCTTATATAGGGGGCTAACTGAAGCTTTCTTT
CASSLYRGLTEAFF
>TRBV10-3|TRBJ2-1|-|-
TGTGCCATCAGTGAGTCGCCCGCAGGTCCCAATGAGCAGTTCTTC
CAISESPAGPNEQFF
>TRBV5-1|TRBJ1-2|TRBD1|-
TGCGCCAGCAGCACCCCCGACAGGGTCTATGGCTACACCTTC
CASSTPDRVYGYTF
>TRBV6-5|TRBJ2-2|-|-
TGTGCCAGCACCCTTAGGCGGTTCGGGGAGCTGTTTTTT
CASTLRRFGELFF
>TRBV6-5|TRBJ1-6|TRBD1|-
TGTGCCAGCAGATACGGGACAGAAAATTCACCCCTCCACTTT
CASRYGTENSPLHF
>TRBV5-5|TRBJ2-1|-|-
TGTGCCAGCAGCTTGTACGGTGACAATGAGCAGTTCTTC
CASSLYGDNEQFF
>TRBV15|TRBJ2-3|-|-
TGTGCCACCAGCATCCGTGCCCCCTCCGCGGATACGCAGTATTTT
CATSIRAPSADTQYF
>TRBV10-3|TRBJ2-3|-|-
TGTGCCACTGGGGCCCAAGATACGCAGTATTTT
CATGAQDTQYF
>TRBV18|TRBJ1-1|-|-
TGTGCCAGCACTCAACAAGGGGCTGAAGCTTTCTTT
CASTQQGAEAFF
>TRBV5-4|TRBJ2-3|-|few
TGTGCCAGCAGCCGGAGCGCAAATACGCAGTATTTT
CASSRSANTQYF
>TRBV6-5|TRBJ2-7|-|-
TGTGCCAGCAGTTACTCGAAAGGGGGGGCCTACGAGCAGTACTTC
CASSYSKGGAYEQYF
>TRBV5-1|TRBJ2-3|TRBD2|-
TGCGCCAGCAGCCAGGCCGCGGGACTAGCGGGGGGGACCCTGGATACGCAGTATTTT
CASSQAAGLAGGTLDTQYF
>TRBV21-1|TRBJ1-2|-|once
TGTGCCTTCGCACAGGGCTTTAACTATGGCTACACCTTC
CAFAQGFNYGYTF
>TRBV5-1|TRBJ1-6|TRBD1|many
TGCGCCAGCAGCTTGGAAGGGACAGGAGGATCACCCCTCCACTTT
CASSLEGTGGSPLHF
>TRBV2|TRBJ2-5|-|-
TGTGCCAGCAGTGATCGAAGCGGGCAAGAGACCCAGTACTTC
CASSDRSGQETQYF
>TRBV6-5|TRBJ2-1|TRBD1|-
TGTGCCAGCAGTTACACGGGACAGGGAACCTACAATGAGCAGTTCTTC
CASSYTGQGTYNEQFF
>TRBV19|TRBJ1-4|TRBD1|-
TGTGCCAGTAGTATTAATTCGGGACAGAGAAATGAAAAACTGTTTTTT
CASSINSGQRNEKLFF
>TRBV7-8|TRBJ2-1|TRBD2|-
TGTGCCAGCAGCTTAGTAGCGGGGGTAGCCTACAATGAGCAGTTCTTC
CASSLVAGVAYNEQFF
>TRBV4-1|TRBJ1-1|TRBD1|-
TGCGCCAGCAGCCAAGCCCCGCCTAAGACAGGGTGGAACACTGAAGCTTTCTTT
CASSQAPPKTGWNTEAFF
>TRBV2|TRBJ1-3|TRBD1|once
TGTGCCAGCAGTTTTGACAGGGGCTCTGGAAACACCATATATTTT
CASSFDRGSGNTIYF
>TRBV29-1|TRBJ2-1|TRBD1|-
TGCAGCGTTGAGTGGGACAGGGGACGGAACAATGAGCAGTTCTTC
CSVEWDRGRNNEQFF
>TRBV14|TRBJ1-6|-|-
TGTGCCAGCAGCCGCAGGGATTCACCCCTCCACTTT
CASSRRDSPLHF
>TRBV3-1/TRBV3-2|TRBJ1-6|TRBD1|-
TGTGCCAGCAGCCAAGTGAACAGGGGTGAGTCACCCCTCCACTTT
CASSQVNRGESPLHF
>TRBV6-6|TRBJ1-5|-|few
TGTGCCAGCAGCTGGACCGGGGGGGATCAGCCCCAGCATTTT
CASSWTGGDQPQHF
>TRBV3-1/TRBV3-2|TRBJ2-3|TRBD2|-
TGTGCCAGCAGCCACAGCGGGGGGCCGGGATATACGCAGTATTTT
CASSHSGGPGYTQYF
>TRBV12-3/TRBV12-4|TRBJ1-6|TRBD1|-
TGTGCCAGCAGTACAGGGGGTCATTCACCCCTCCACTTT
CASSTGGHSPLHF
>TRBV5-8|TRBJ1-4|-|-
TGTGCCAGCAGCCCCAACTACAGGACAGCAACTAATGAAAAACTGTTTTTT
CASSPNYRTATNEKLFF
>TRBV10-2|TRBJ2-5|-|-
TGCGCCAGCAGCCCAGGACTACCAGCGGCCCAGTACTTC
CASSPGLPAAQYF
>TRBV2|TRBJ2-2|-|-
TGTGCCAGCAGTGACCAGGTCGGCGGGGAGCTGTTTTTT
CASSDQVGGELFF
>TRBV5-3|TRBJ2-7|-|-
TGTGCCAGAAGCCCCGGGGGACCCCCTGCCGAGCAGTACTTC
CARSPGGPPAEQYF
>TRBV6-5|TRBJ2-3|-|-
TGTGCCAGCCAGGATAAGCGGGGCACAGATACGCAGTATTTT
CASQDKRGTDTQYF
>TRBV5-6|TRBJ1-6|TRBD1|few
TGTGCCAGCAGGACAAGGACAGGGAACCGGCATTCACCCCTCCACTTT
CASRTRTGNRHSPLHF
>TRBV4-2|TRBJ2-5|TRBD2|-
TGTGCCAGCAGCCAGGGGGACGGGAGCGGGGGAGAGACCCAGTACTTC
CASSQGDGSGGETQYF
>TRBV2|TRBJ1-3|TRBD1|-
TGTGCCAGCAGGACAGGGACCTCTGGAAACACCATATATTTT
CASRTGTSGNTIYF
>TRBV7-9|TRBJ2-7|-|-
TGTGCCAGCAGCTTAGATCTAGGCGAGCAGTACTTC
CASSLDLGEQYF
>TRBV24-1|TRBJ1-5|-|-
TGTGCCACCAGTGATTTTGCGGGCCAGCCCCAGCATTTT
CATSDFAGQPQHF
>TRBV10-2|TRBJ2-2|TRBD1|-
TGCGCCAGCAAACAGGGGCCCGGGGAGCTGTTTTTT
CASKQGPGELFF
>TRBV10-3|TRBJ2-4|TRBD1|-
TGTGCCATCAGTCCTGGCTTGACAGGGGAGGTAGGCAAAAACATTCAGTACTTC
CAISPGLTGEVGKNIQYF
>TRBV5-1|TRBJ2-1|TRBD2|-
TGCGCCAGCAAAAACTTAGCGGGGGGGTACAATGAGCAGTTCTTC
CASKNLAGGYNEQFF
>TRBV5-1|TRBJ1-2|-|-
TGCGCCAGCAGCTTTGGAGTTAGGAGGGGAGGCTACACCTTC
CASSFGVRRGGYTF
>TRBV5-4|TRBJ2-1|TRBD1|once
TGTGCCAGCAGCTTGTACTACACAGGGGGCGTTTCAGATGAGCAGTTCTTC
CASSLYYTGGVSDEQFF
>TRBV5-5|TRBJ1-2|-|-
TGTGCCAGCAGCGCCCAAAATGCGCTGGACTATGGCTACACCTTC
CASSAQNALDYGYTF
>TRBV10-3|TRBJ1-6|TRBD1|-
TGTGCCATCAGTGGCTCGGGACAGTTAAATTCACCCCTCCACTTT
CAISGSGQLNSPLHF